This T cell receptor (beta chain) is from a study of blood T cell repertoires in COVID-19. Study-level information: Samples came from the United States, Italy and Spain, spanning acute and convalescent COVID-19. T cells, B-cell-depleted T cells, or PBMCs supplied cDNA or gDNA.

In the original processing: How many nucleated cells were present was estimated from reference gene primer amplification. Measured with immunoSEQ multiplex PCR; TCRdb has only the in-frame clones, and not every one. V, J and clone size reflect that table, while D and trimming were determined from the DNA. The sample includes about 170,000 clones, approximately 91% seen only once; the top ten take roughly 5%. The sequencing sample was made of peripheral blood. The TCR originated in a young man with COVID-19, enrolled during active disease.

The CDR3: CASSQDQFEGDEAFF. The CDR3 nucleotides are TGCGCCAGCAGCCAAGATCAATTTGAGGGTGATGAAGCTTTCTTT. The chain carries TRBV4-1 and TRBJ1-1; unclear D gene. Germline CDR1 and CDR2: MGHRA and YSYEKL. V was cut by 0 bases and J by 7 bases, with 15 bases left in between. The CDR3 consists of 15 residues.